This T cell receptor (beta chain) comes out of a study of cytomegalovirus exposure and HLA in healthy donors. Trimming removed 4 bases from V and 8 bases from J; junction bases left unmatched: 3. Germline loops: CDR1 SQVTM, CDR2 ANQGSEA. CDR3 length equals 11 residues. A remark on this clone: The antigen remains undetermined.

PCR amplification relied on 60 Vbeta primers (plus 13 Jbeta primers). Repertoires were generated with immunoSEQ multiplex PCR, while TCRdb's copy carries only in-frame clones and drops some. Among 150,000 to 200,000 clones listed, 75% were seen once. Study results and caveats: Later findings reportedly placed an Asian-associated ancestry cluster below the approximately 670-donor mean for N-insertions.

Input material: PBMCs. The origin of this receptor is a woman in her thirties or forties in good health and CMV-seropositive. The chain joins TRBV29-1 to TRBJ1-2; TRBD1 matches at 8 bases. The CDR3 bases are TGCAGCGTTGCCAGGGGGCAAGGCTACACCTTC. It encodes CSVARGQGYTF.